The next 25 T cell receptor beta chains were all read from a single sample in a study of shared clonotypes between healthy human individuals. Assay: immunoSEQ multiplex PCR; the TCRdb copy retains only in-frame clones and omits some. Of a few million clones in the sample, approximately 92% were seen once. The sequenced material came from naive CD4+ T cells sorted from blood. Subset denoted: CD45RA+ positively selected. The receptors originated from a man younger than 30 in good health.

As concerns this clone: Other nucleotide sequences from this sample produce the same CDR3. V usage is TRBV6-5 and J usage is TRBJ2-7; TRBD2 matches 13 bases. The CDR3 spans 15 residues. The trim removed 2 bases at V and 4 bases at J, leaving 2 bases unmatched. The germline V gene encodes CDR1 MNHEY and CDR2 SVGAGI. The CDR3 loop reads CASSYRLAGGYEQYF. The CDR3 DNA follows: TGTGCCAGCAGTTACCGACTAGCGGGGGGTTACGAGCAGTACTTC.

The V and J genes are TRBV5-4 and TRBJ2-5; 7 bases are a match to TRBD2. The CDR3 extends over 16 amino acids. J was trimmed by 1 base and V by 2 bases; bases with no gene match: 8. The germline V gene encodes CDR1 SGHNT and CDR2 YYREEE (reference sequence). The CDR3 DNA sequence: TGTGCCAGCAGCTTAGGGTTGGGACTAACCCAAGAGACCCAGTACTTC. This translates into CASSLGLGLTQETQYF.

The CDR3 coding sequence is TGTGCCAGCACCCCCAGGGAGGGTTTGACTGAAGCTTTCTTT. The encoded protein is CASTPREGLTEAFF. The rearrangement uses TRBV2 and TRBJ1-1; tentative D call: TRBD1 (5 bases). The germline CDR1 and CDR2 sequences are SNHLY and FYNNEI. CDR3 length: 14 residues. Trimming took off 7 bases at V and 5 bases at J, with 17 bases between the two ends.

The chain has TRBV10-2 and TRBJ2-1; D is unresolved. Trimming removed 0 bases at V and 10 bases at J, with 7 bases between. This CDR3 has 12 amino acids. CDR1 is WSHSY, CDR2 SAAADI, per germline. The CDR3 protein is CASSESRLEQFF. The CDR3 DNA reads TGCGCCAGCAGTGAGTCTCGCCTGGAGCAGTTCTTC.

The CDR3 protein is CASSWGSGTITDTQYF. The CDR3 nucleotides read TGTGCCAGCAGCTGGGGCAGCGGGACTATTACAGATACGCAGTATTTT. This chain joins TRBV7-6 and TRBJ2-3; 7 bases map to TRBD2. The V segment lost 4 bases and the J segment 3 bases; nucleotides outside the gene matches: 10. CDR1 SGHVS and CDR2 FNYEAQ come from the germline V gene. The CDR3 runs to 16 residues.

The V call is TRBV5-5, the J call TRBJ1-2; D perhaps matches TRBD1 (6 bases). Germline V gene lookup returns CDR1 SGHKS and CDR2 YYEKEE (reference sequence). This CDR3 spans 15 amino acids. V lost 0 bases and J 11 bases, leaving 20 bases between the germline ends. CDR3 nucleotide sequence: TGTGCCAGCAGCTTGGAAGGACAGTTACTGTTGGGATACACCTTC. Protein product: CASSLEGQLLLGYTF.

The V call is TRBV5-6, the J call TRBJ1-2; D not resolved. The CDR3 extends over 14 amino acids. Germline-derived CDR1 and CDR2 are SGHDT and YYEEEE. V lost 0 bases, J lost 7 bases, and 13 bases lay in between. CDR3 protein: CASSLGPETPGYTF. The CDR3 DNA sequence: TGTGCCAGCAGCTTGGGCCCTGAGACTCCTGGCTACACCTTC.

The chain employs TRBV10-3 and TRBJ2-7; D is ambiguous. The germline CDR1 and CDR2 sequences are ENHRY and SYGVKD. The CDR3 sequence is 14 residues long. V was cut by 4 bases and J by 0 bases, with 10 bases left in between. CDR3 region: CAISGGPDSYEQYF. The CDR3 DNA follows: TGTGCCATCAGTGGGGGTCCAGACTCCTACGAGCAGTACTTC.

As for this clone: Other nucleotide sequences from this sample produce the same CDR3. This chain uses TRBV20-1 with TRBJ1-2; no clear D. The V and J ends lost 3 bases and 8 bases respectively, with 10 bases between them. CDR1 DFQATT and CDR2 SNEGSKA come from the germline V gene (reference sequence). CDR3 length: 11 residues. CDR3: CSASGGVGYTF. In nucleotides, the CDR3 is TGCAGTGCTAGTGGCGGTGTGGGCTACACCTTC.

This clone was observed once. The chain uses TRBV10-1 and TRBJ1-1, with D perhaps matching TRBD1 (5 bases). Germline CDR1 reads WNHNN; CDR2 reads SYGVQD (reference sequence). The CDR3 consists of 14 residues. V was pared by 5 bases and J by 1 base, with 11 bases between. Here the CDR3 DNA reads TGCGCCAGCAGTCCGGGACGGCAGAACACTGAAGCTTTCTTT. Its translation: CASSPGRQNTEAFF.

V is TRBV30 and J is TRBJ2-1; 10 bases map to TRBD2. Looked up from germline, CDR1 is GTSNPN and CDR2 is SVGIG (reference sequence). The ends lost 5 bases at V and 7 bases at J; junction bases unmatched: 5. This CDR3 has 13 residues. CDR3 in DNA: TGTGCCTGGGCCGGGACTAGCGTTAATGAGCAGTTCTTC. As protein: CAWAGTSVNEQFF.

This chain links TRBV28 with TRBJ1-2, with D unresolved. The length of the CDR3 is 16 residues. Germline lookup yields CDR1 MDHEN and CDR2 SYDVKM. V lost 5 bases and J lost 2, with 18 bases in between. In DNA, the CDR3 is TGTGCCAGCAGTCCCCCCGGTAGCTTAGCCAACTATGGCTACACCTTC. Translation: CASSPPGSLANYGYTF.

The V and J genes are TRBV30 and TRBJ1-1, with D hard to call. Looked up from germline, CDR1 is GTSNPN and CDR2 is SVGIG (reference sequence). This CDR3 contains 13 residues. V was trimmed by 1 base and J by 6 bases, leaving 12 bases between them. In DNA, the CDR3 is TGTGCCTGGAGTGGCTTACAAAGTCCTGAAGCTTTCTTT. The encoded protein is CAWSGLQSPEAFF.

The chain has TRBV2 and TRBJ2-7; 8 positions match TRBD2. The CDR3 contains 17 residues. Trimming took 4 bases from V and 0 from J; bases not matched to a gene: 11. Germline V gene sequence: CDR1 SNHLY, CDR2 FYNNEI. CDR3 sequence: CASSAGTSLTYSYEQYF. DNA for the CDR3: TGTGCCAGCAGTGCCGGGACTAGTCTTACCTACTCCTACGAGCAGTACTTC.

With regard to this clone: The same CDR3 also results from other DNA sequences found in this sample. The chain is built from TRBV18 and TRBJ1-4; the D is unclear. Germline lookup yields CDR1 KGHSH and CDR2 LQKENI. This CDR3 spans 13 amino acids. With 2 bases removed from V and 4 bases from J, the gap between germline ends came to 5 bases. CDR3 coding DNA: TGTGCCAGCTCACCAGGGAATAATGAAAAACTGTTTTTT. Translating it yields CASSPGNNEKLFF.

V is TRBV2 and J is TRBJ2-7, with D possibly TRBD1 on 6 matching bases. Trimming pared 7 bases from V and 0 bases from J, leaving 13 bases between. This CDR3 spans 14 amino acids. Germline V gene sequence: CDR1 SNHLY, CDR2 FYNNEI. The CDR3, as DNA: TGTGCCAGCACCCTAGACAGGTCCTCCTACGAGCAGTACTTC. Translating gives CASTLDRSSYEQYF. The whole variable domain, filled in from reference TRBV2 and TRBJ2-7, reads EPEVTQTPSHQVTQMGQEVILRCVPISNHLYFYWYRQILGQKVEFLVSFYNNEISEKSEIFDDQFSVERPDGSNFTLKIRSTKLEDSAMYFCASTLDRSSYEQYFGPGTRLTVT.

The CDR3 DNA reads TGTGCCAGCAGTTATTCTACCCTGGACAAAAACATTCAGTACTTC. Amino acids: CASSYSTLDKNIQYF. The V gene is TRBV6-5, the J gene TRBJ2-4; D unresolved. The CDR3 totals 15 residues. V lost 3 bases, J lost 3 bases, and 12 bases lay in between. CDR1 and CDR2 (germline): MNHEY, SVGAGI.

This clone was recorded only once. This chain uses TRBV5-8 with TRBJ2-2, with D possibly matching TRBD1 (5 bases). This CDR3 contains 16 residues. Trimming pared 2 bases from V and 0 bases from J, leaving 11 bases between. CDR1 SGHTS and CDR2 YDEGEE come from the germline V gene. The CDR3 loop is CASSLFKGTNTGELFF. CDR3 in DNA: TGTGCCAGCAGCTTATTCAAGGGGACGAACACCGGGGAGCTGTTTTTT.

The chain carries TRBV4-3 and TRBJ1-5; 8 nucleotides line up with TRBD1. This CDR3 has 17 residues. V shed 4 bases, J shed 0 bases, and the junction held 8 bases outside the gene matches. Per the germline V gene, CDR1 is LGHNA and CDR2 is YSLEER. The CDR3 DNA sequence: TGCGCCAGCAGCCCCTCGGCGACAGGGGATAGCAATCAGCCCCAGCATTTT. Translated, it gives CASSPSATGDSNQPQHF.

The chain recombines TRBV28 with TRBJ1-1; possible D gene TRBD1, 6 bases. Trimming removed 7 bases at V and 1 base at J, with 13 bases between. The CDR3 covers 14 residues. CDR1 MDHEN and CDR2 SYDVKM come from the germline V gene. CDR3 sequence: CASTQPGANTEAFF. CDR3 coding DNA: TGTGCCAGCACCCAACCGGGGGCGAACACTGAAGCTTTCTTT.

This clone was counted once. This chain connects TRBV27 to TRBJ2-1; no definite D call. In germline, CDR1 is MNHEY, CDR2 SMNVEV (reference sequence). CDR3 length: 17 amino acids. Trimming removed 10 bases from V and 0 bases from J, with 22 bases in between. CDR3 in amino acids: CATPRGWSSSSYNEQFF. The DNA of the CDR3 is TGTGCCACCCCACGAGGTTGGTCGAGTAGCTCCTACAATGAGCAGTTCTTC.

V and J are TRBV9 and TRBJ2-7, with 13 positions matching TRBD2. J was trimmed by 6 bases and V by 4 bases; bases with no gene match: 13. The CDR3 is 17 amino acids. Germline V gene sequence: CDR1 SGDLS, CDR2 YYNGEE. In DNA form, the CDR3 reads TGTGCCAGCAGCCCCTGGACTAGCGGGGGATATTACAGCGAGCAGTACTTC. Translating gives CASSPWTSGGYYSEQYF.

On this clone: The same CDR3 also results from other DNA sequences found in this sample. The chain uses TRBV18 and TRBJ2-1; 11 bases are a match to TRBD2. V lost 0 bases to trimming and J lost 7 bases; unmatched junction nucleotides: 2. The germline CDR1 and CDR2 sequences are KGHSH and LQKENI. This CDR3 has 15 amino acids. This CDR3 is CASSPPASGGNEQFF. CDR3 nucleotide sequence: TGTGCCAGCTCACCACCGGCTAGCGGGGGGAATGAGCAGTTCTTC.

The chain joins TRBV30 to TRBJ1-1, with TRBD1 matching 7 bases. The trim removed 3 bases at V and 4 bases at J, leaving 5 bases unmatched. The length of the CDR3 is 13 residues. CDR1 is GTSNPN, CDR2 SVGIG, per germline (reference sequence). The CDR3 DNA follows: TGTGCCTGGAGGGGGGCAGGGGGCACTGAAGCTTTCTTT. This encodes CAWRGAGGTEAFF.

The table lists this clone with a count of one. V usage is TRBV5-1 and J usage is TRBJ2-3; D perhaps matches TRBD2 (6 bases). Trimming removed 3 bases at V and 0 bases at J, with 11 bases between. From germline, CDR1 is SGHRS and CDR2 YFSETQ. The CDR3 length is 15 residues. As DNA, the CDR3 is TGCGCCAGCAGCTCCCCGGGACTGAGCACAGATACGCAGTATTTT. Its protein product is CASSSPGLSTDTQYF.